This TCR beta chain was retrieved from a study of T-cell memory formation after mild COVID-19 (dated by TCRdb to 2020 to 2023). For context, the study as a whole: TCR sequence clusters from the two donors were found to be largely donor specific. Longitudinal TCRalpha and TCRbeta repertoire sequencing tracked T-cell clones expanding and contracting after mild COVID-19 in a couple of donors. The cohort was made up of two young adult volunteers, one female and one male, who were previously healthy. What the work shows at the level of the full study, not this receptor alone: Only two mild cases were covered by the study, and larger cohorts that include severe cases with pre-infection samples were considered necessary. From day 15 to 85, contracting clones showed balanced CD4/CD8 phenotypes, whereas a second wave of clones that expanded from day 15 to 37 leaned towards CD4+. Contracting CD4+ clones turned up mainly in the CM and EM memory subsets, whereas EMRA was where CD8+ clones were enriched. Some responding clones were found in pre-infection memory, which suggests that pre-existing cross-reactive memory T cells took part in the SARS-CoV-2 response. Whether the second-wave clones peaking on day 37 were SARS-CoV-2 specific was not confirmed.

Concerning this clonotype itself: The antigen this receptor binds is unknown. Base quality data are lacking; no much larger clone is found one base away.

Reading from cysteine to phenylalanine, the CDR3 counts 17 amino acids. The read is trimmed to its CDR3 DNA, 51 bases read in frame from base 1. Via the germline V gene (reference sequence), CDR1 is DFQATT and CDR2 SNEGSKA. V loses 0 bases of germline sequence and J loses 3 bases, and the interval between the two ends is 20 bases. TCRdb records Illumina NovaSeq 6000 as the sequencer. cDNA libraries for TCRalpha and TCRbeta were prepared by 5'RACE using constant-segment primers, with sample barcodes and unique molecular identifiers added. Trizol reagent was used to extract RNA from every sample. Libraries were amplified in two PCR steps, with a second sample barcode and Illumina TruSeq adapters added in the second step. Sequencing of libraries was performed on an Illumina NovaSeq with 2 x 150 bp paired-end reads. Per the original workflow: Reads were demultiplexed and collapsed into UMI-guided consensus sequences with migec v1.2.7. Using mixcr v2.1.11, UMI consensuses were aligned to TRA and TRB V and J templates and then assembled into clonotypes. Expanded or contracted clonotypes were those called significant by both edgeR and NoisET, with noise models trained on biological replicates. edgeR calls used a false discovery rate-adjusted p below 0.01 and a log2 fold-change threshold of 1. PCA with hierarchical clustering of max-normalized trajectories of the 1000 most abundant clonotypes was used as exploratory dynamics analysis. Separately sequenced CD4+ and CD8+ repertoires were used to assign a CD4 or CD8 phenotype to each responding clone. TCRdb reworked the public reads: Q25 trimming with fastp, MiXCR clone assembly, productive beta chains retained. Under each unique CDR3 protein, matching rows form one entry showing the most common genes and DNA. TCRdb's processing, not the authors' own work, is the source of the V and J calls. For this sample there are around 340,000 distinct CDR3 sequences; roughly an eighth appear just once. 22% of the sample belongs to the ten largest clones.

Ficoll-Paque density gradient centrifugation was used to isolate PBMCs. The sequence is built from TRBV20-1 and TRBJ2-5, with no D gene named confidently. The sequencing input was PBMCs or a T cell subset sorted from them (not recorded which). The sequence derives from a young man who had mild COVID-19 (a few samples of this study predate the infection). The sample titles of this study are shuffled in the database, so cell type and time point are left out; the donor was told from shared clones. The DNA is TGCAGTGCTAGAGATGAAGGCAGCCCCTATATGGAAGAGACCCAGTACTTC. It translates as CSARDEGSPYMEETQYF.